The clone carrying this T cell receptor beta chain was seen at least ten times. What it recognizes is unknown. The data stem from a study of CD8+CD57+ T cells in acquired aplastic anemia. Study in general: The sorted CD4+ and CD8+ cells yielded an average approximately 3.3 ug of DNA. Study conclusions and caveats: Comparison of patients with controls identified 25 to 30 shared CD8+ CDR3 sequences.

The authors sequenced patients whose flow cytometry had shown CD8+CD57+ cell expansion. Patients were untreated when blood was sampled. Genomic DNA constituted the template upon which TCR beta VDJ and CDR3 profiling was performed. TCRdb passed the reads through MiXCR, listing each CDR3 protein once. The table includes over 150,000 distinct CDR3 sequences, approximately 52% detected once. The sample consisted of sorted CD4+, CD8+, or CD8+CD57+ T cells (not recorded which) from PBMCs. This receptor was obtained from a human donor with aplastic anemia.

The CDR3 nucleotides read TGCGCCAGCACCCCGAGTTGGGCTAGGGATGGGGCCCAGTACTTC. Its protein product is CASTPSWARDGAQYF. The chain has TRBV10-2 and TRBJ2-5, with D uncertain. The CDR3 is 15 residues long. Germline V gene sequence: CDR1 WSHSY, CDR2 SAAADI. V lost 7 bases and J 9 bases, leaving 24 bases between the germline ends.